Presented here are 5 T cell receptor beta chains from one specimen sequenced in a study of T cell responses to AZD1222 COVID-19 vaccine. TCRdb keeps only in-frame clones here, not all; method: immunoSEQ multiplex PCR. The sample holds around 160,000 clones, around four fifths seen once. Material: peripheral blood, obtained on day 0 of MenACWY control vaccination. These receptors were taken from an adult in good health.

The rearrangement uses TRBV5-1 and TRBJ2-1; D unclear. Trimming left V 0 bases short and J 5 bases short, with 24 bases between. The CDR3 runs to 19 residues. Germline-derived CDR1 and CDR2 are SGHRS and YFSETQ. CDR3 sequence: CASSLAGVRVRTPNNEQFF. As DNA, the CDR3 is TGCGCCAGCAGCTTGGCTGGGGTACGCGTTAGGACCCCTAACAATGAGCAGTTCTTC.

In the case of this clone: This CDR3 is also generated by other DNA sequences in the sample. V gene TRBV2 combines with J gene TRBJ1-1; D remains unclear. The CDR3 is 13 amino acids. Trimming left V 4 bases short and J 0 bases short, with 6 bases between. Germline values: CDR1 SNHLY, CDR2 FYNNEI. The CDR3 sequence is CASSVEMNTEAFF. In DNA form, the CDR3 reads TGTGCCAGCAGTGTCGAGATGAACACTGAAGCTTTCTTT.

The chain employs TRBV9 and TRBJ1-2; D gene ambiguous. Germline assignment: CDR1 SGDLS and CDR2 YYNGEE. CDR3 size: 14 residues. V lost 4 bases and J 7 bases, leaving 17 bases between the germline ends. The chain's CDR3 is CASSRNMPGLGYTF. Written as DNA, the CDR3 is TGTGCCAGCAGCCGGAATATGCCCGGGCTTGGCTACACCTTC.

The gene calls are TRBV2 and TRBJ1-1; the D is unclear. V lost 6 bases and J 5 bases, leaving 7 bases between the germline ends. The germline V gene encodes CDR1 SNHLY and CDR2 FYNNEI. This CDR3 region has 11 residues. In nucleotides, the CDR3 is TGTGCCAGCAGGCGGATAACTGAAGCTTTCTTT. Its protein product is CASRRITEAFF.

V and J are TRBV7-8 and TRBJ2-3, with D possibly TRBD1 on 6 matching bases. In germline, CDR1 is SGHVS, CDR2 FQNEAQ. The V and J ends lost 4 bases and 0 bases respectively, with 11 bases between them. This CDR3 comprises 15 residues. DNA of the CDR3: TGTGCCAGCAGCTCCGACAGGTCCAGCACAGATACGCAGTATTTT. Translation: CASSSDRSSTDTQYF.